The source of this TCR beta chain is a study of Graves' ophthalmopathy and Graves' hyperthyroidism. Study as a whole: The stable label applied to hyperthyroidism with no ophthalmopathy within 18 months of follow-up.

Amplifying from RNA transcripts, the study obtained TCR beta CDR3 regions. The authors performed first-round RT-PCR with HTBI primers and then a second-round multiplex PCR. From the multiplex PCR reads, TCRdb called clonotypes with MiXCR, one entry per CDR3 protein. The table has around 1,000,000 distinct CDR3 sequences, less than 45% seen once. On this clonotype: Its target is unknown.

CDR3 size: 18 residues. With 5 bases clipped from V and 5 bases from J, the junction kept 20 bases outside the gene matches. Per germline, CDR1 SGHTA and CDR2 FQGNSA. Study-wide points: In blood, most expanded thyroid clonotypes above 0.001 frequency were also detected. With around 69% sensitivity and approximately 72% specificity, the model predicted ophthalmopathy progression.

The source of this sequence is an adult man with Graves' hyperthyroidism. Source material: peripheral blood or thyroid tissue (not recorded which). This chain connects TRBV7-2 to TRBJ1-2, with 7 bases fitting TRBD1. The DNA for the CDR3 is TGTGCCAGCAGCGCCTCCCCCGGGACAGTCCATAATGGGTATGGCTACACCTTC. Translation: CASSASPGTVHNGYGYTF.